These 21 T cell receptor beta chains came from one sample sequenced in a study of spatial heterogeneity in lung cancer. Study-wide results and limits: Higher tumor mutation counts went along with higher counts of expanded intratumoral alpha and beta TCRs.

What these receptors recognize is not known. TCRdb redid the calling of the 5' RACE reads with MiXCR, one entry per CDR3 protein. The sample records thousands of distinct CDR3 sequences, about a tenth being singletons. Time point denoted: sample taken at primary tumor resection. The material sequenced was lung tumor tissue, taken at surgery. Receptor source: a female donor with early-stage non-small cell lung cancer.

The CDR3 region is CASSSQTGGVVETQYF. CDR3 DNA: TGTGCCAGCAGCTCTCAAACCGGAGGGGTTGTAGAGACCCAGTACTTC. This chain uses TRBV9 with TRBJ2-5; D possibly corresponds to TRBD2 (6 bases). V lost 4 bases and J lost 4, with 20 bases in between. This CDR3 region has 16 residues. Looked up from germline, CDR1 is SGDLS and CDR2 is YYNGEE.

This clonotype qualifies as medium-sized. This chain connects TRBV11-2 to TRBJ2-3, with TRBD1 matching 8 bases. Germline CDR1 and CDR2: SGHAT and FQNNGV. The V segment lost 5 bases and the J segment 2 bases; nucleotides outside the gene matches: 3. This CDR3 comprises 14 residues. CDR3 amino acids: CASSRQGHTDTQYF. The CDR3 DNA is TGTGCCAGCAGCCGACAGGGGCACACAGATACGCAGTATTTT.

This clonotype was counted only a few times. This chain connects TRBV6-5 to TRBJ1-2, with D unclear. The length of the CDR3 is 14 residues. V was pared by 4 bases and J by 0 bases, with 9 bases between. The germline V gene has CDR1 MNHEY and CDR2 SVGAGI. Written as DNA, the CDR3 is TGTGCCAGCAGTTTTGACCGCTCTAACTATGGCTACACCTTC. Its protein is CASSFDRSNYGYTF.

This clonotype is medium-sized in the sample. The CDR3 here is CASSYTQGGFTDTQYF. The DNA of the CDR3 is TGTGCCAGCAGTTACACCCAAGGGGGTTTCACAGATACGCAGTATTTT. V is TRBV6-5 and J is TRBJ2-3; a possible D gene is TRBD1 (6 bases). V lost 2 bases and J lost 2, with 14 bases in between. This CDR3 is 16 amino acids long. Germline V gene data show CDR1 as MNHEY and CDR2 as SVGAGI.

By share of the sample, this clonotype is medium-sized. The chain carries TRBV20-1 and TRBJ2-2; D ambiguous. Germline values: CDR1 DFQATT, CDR2 SNEGSKA (reference sequence). The V and J ends lost 6 bases and 3 bases respectively, with 14 bases between them. This CDR3 has 14 amino acids. The CDR3 spells CSAPKRADTGELFF. CDR3 DNA sequence: TGCAGTGCACCGAAACGGGCGGACACCGGGGAGCTGTTTTTT.

The rearrangement links TRBV27 to TRBJ1-5; tentatively, D is TRBD1 (6 bases). CDR1 is MNHEY, CDR2 SMNVEV, per germline (reference sequence). The CDR3 has 15 amino acids. V was clipped by 4 bases and J by 2 bases, with 12 bases between them. This chain's CDR3 is CASSSLGGGNQPQHF. The CDR3 coding sequence is TGTGCCAGCAGTTCGTTGGGGGGCGGCAATCAGCCCCAGCATTTT.

Sample share makes this clonotype medium-sized. The chain combines TRBV7-9 with TRBJ2-3, with 10 bases that match TRBD1. The CDR3 sequence is 14 residues long. Germline CDR1 and CDR2: SEHNR and FQNEAQ (reference sequence). J gave up 6 bases and V 4 bases, and 4 bases lay outside the gene matches. CDR3 DNA: TGTGCCAGCAGCTCGGACAGGGGGTGGGATACGCAGTATTTT. It translates to CASSSDRGWDTQYF. The full variable domain, completed using reference TRBV7-9 and TRBJ2-3, is DTGVSQNPRHKITKRGQNVTFRCDPISEHNRLYWYRQTLGQGPEFLTYFQNEAQLEKSRLLSDRFSAERPKGSFSTLEIQRTEQGDSAMYLCASSSDRGWDTQYFGPGTRLTVL.

This clonotype is labeled as medium-sized. V gene TRBV11-1 combines with J gene TRBJ2-7; D possibly corresponds to TRBD1 (6 bases). This CDR3 has 18 amino acids. The germline V gene has CDR1 SGHAT and CDR2 FQDESV (reference sequence). V lost 0 bases, J lost 3 bases, and 21 bases lay in between. Here the CDR3 reads CASSLALITGAGDYEQYF. In DNA form, the CDR3 reads TGTGCCAGCAGCTTAGCACTAATAACAGGTGCAGGGGACTACGAGCAGTACTTC.

The chain couples TRBV7-8 to TRBJ2-2; the D is unclear. Germline-derived CDR1 and CDR2 are SGHVS and FQNEAQ. Trimming removed 2 bases from V and 1 base from J, with 5 bases in between. The CDR3 is made up of 14 amino acids. The DNA for the CDR3 is TGTGCCAGCAGCTTACAAGGGAACACCGGGGAGCTGTTTTTT. This sequence encodes CASSLQGNTGELFF.

This clonotype was counted a few times. The chain uses TRBV5-4 and TRBJ2-1; D not resolved. Germline V gives CDR1 SGHNT, CDR2 YYREEE (reference sequence). The V gene lost 1 base and the J gene lost 6 bases, with 8 bases spanning the gap. The CDR3 runs 13 residues. CDR3 sequence reads: CASSLPVSNEQFF. CDR3 DNA sequence: TGTGCCAGCAGCTTGCCGGTCTCCAATGAGCAGTTCTTC.

This chain connects TRBV27 to TRBJ2-3; 7 bases fit TRBD1. Looked up from germline, CDR1 is MNHEY and CDR2 is SMNVEV (reference sequence). Trimming took 7 bases from V and 1 from J; bases not matched to a gene: 5. The CDR3 covers 14 residues. The CDR3 nucleotides read TGTGCCAGCAACCTAGGGGGCCGCACAGATACGCAGTATTTT. Its translation is CASNLGGRTDTQYF.

The rearrangement uses TRBV4-2 and TRBJ2-1; no reliable D call. Per the germline V gene, CDR1 is LGHNA and CDR2 is YNFKEQ. The length of the CDR3 is 11 residues. Trimming cost V 4 bases and J 8 bases, with 6 bases left between them. The CDR3 protein is CASSPQYEQFF. The CDR3 DNA reads as TGTGCCAGCAGCCCCCAATATGAGCAGTTCTTC.

This clonotype counts as medium-sized. The chain combines TRBV11-2 with TRBJ2-2, with 7 bases lining up with TRBD2. J lost 0 bases, V lost 3 bases, and 1 base had no gene match. CDR1 and CDR2 from the germline V gene are SGHAT and FQNNGV. This CDR3 has 15 residues. The CDR3 coding sequence is TGTGCCAGCAGCTTCCGGGGGGCGAACACCGGGGAGCTGTTTTTT. Amino acids: CASSFRGANTGELFF.

This clonotype is classed as medium-sized (0.01 to 0.1%). The genes are TRBV18 and TRBJ2-3; a weak D match, TRBD1 (5 bases). CDR3 length: 16 amino acids. Germline V gene sequence: CDR1 KGHSH, CDR2 LQKENI. Trimming removed 5 bases at V and 6 bases at J, with 21 bases between. The CDR3 nucleotides read TGTGCCAGCTCAACCTTGCCGGGCGGACACCGGGATACGCAGTATTTT. Residues: CASSTLPGGHRDTQYF.

Concerning this clonotype itself: It may be a read error: a sequence one base away is much more abundant. V gene TRBV28 combines with J gene TRBJ2-5; 7 nucleotides agree with TRBD1. V gave up 8 bases and J gave up 5 bases; unmatched junction bases: 11. CDR1 is MDHEN, CDR2 SYDVKM, per germline. The CDR3 length is 14 residues. CDR3 bases: TGTGCCAGCCGAGGGACAGAGTCGGCGGAGACCCAGTACTTC. Protein: CASRGTESAETQYF.

The V and J genes are TRBV4-2 and TRBJ2-7, with D perhaps TRBD1 (5 bases). V lost 2 bases, J lost 9 bases, and 20 bases lay in between. The V gene's germline CDR1 is LGHNA and CDR2 YNFKEQ. This CDR3 is built from 15 residues. The CDR3 is CASSQQGSGDSGQYF. The CDR3 bases are TGTGCCAGCAGCCAACAGGGTTCGGGCGATTCGGGGCAGTACTTC.

By sample share, this clonotype is medium-sized. V gene TRBV7-9 combines with J gene TRBJ2-7, with TRBD1 matching 9 bases. V shed 5 bases and J 6 bases; nucleotides not matched to a gene: 8. There are 14 residues in the CDR3. In germline, CDR1 is SEHNR, CDR2 FQNEAQ (reference sequence). CDR3 nucleotide sequence: TGTGCCAGCAGCACCACCGGGACAGGGACCGAGCAGTACTTC. Its translation: CASSTTGTGTEQYF.

The genes are TRBV6-2 or TRBV6-3 and TRBJ1-2; TRBD1 is a possible D gene (6 bases). Trimming took off 6 bases at V and 2 bases at J, with 13 bases between the two ends. CDR3 length: 14 amino acids. Germline V lookup: CDR1 MNHEY, CDR2 SVGEGT. CDR3 loop: CASSPDRLNYGYTF. Written as DNA, the CDR3 is TGTGCCAGCAGCCCGGACAGATTAAACTATGGCTACACCTTC.

Sample share makes this clonotype medium-sized. This chain connects TRBV7-2 to TRBJ1-2; D unresolved. Per the germline V gene, CDR1 is SGHTA and CDR2 is FQGNSA. The CDR3 loop spans 17 amino acids. Trimming stripped 5 bases from V and 3 bases from J, with 22 bases between. The DNA for the CDR3 is TGTGCCAGCAGCCGAGTACCGGGCCCGCGGAGAGACTATGGCTACACCTTC. It codes for CASSRVPGPRRDYGYTF.

This clonotype is categorized as medium-sized. The chain is built from TRBV7-2 and TRBJ2-7, with a tentative D call TRBD2 (6 bases). The germline V gene has CDR1 SGHTA and CDR2 FQGNSA. The CDR3 has 15 amino acids. V dropped 4 bases and J dropped 0 bases, with 13 bases sitting between them. The DNA for the CDR3 is TGTGCCAGCAGCTCCCCGACTAGGAGCTCCTACGAGCAGTACTTC. Translated: CASSSPTRSSYEQYF.

This clonotype appeared a few times. The DNA of the CDR3 is TGTGCCAGCAGCTTAGCGGGGGGGCCGCTGACTGAAGCTTTCTTT. Its translation is CASSLAGGPLTEAFF. The chain uses TRBV7-2 and TRBJ1-1; maybe TRBD1 (6 bases). V was trimmed by 0 bases and J by 5 bases, leaving 13 bases between them. CDR3 length: 15 amino acids. CDR1 SGHTA and CDR2 FQGNSA come from the germline V gene.